The next 5 T cell receptor beta chains were all read from a single sample in a study of blood T cells in healthy people across ages. Alongside a J-beta primer mix, a sample-barcoded 5' primer served in a second PCR lasting about 7 to 11 cycles. One entry per CDR3 protein, called by TCRdb with MiXCR from the 5' RACE reads. The sample shows about 680,000 distinct CDR3 sequences, roughly 50% of them seen only once. Sequenced sample: blood. Every receptor here comes from an older woman in good health.

DNA of the CDR3: TGTGCCAGCAGCGTAGACACAGGGGGCGGCTACACCTTC. This encodes CASSVDTGGGYTF. The V and J genes are TRBV7-2 and TRBJ1-2; 9 nucleotides line up with TRBD1. This CDR3 contains 13 residues. Germline lookup yields CDR1 SGHTA and CDR2 FQGNSA. Trimming took 5 bases from V and 8 from J; bases not matched to a gene: 6.

A remark on this clonotype: This clone may be a read error of a much larger clone one base away. The chain couples TRBV20-1 to TRBJ2-7; D possibly corresponds to TRBD2 (5 bases). The CDR3 covers 12 residues. Germline CDR1 reads DFQATT; CDR2 reads SNEGSKA (reference sequence). In DNA, the CDR3 is TGCTGTGCTAGCCCCGGGTACTACGAGCAGTACTTC. This sequence encodes CCASPGYYEQYF.

The gene calls are TRBV6-2 or TRBV6-3 and TRBJ2-1, with 15 nucleotides matching TRBD2. The V gene's germline CDR1 is MNHEY and CDR2 SVGEGT. This CDR3 spans 20 amino acids. Trimming cost V 5 bases and J 0 bases; bases outside gene matches: 11. CDR3 DNA: TGTGCCAGCAGTCCCGGGACTAGCGGGAGGTCCCTGAGCTCCTACAATGAGCAGTTCTTC. Residues: CASSPGTSGRSLSSYNEQFF.

The rearrangement joins TRBV12-3 or TRBV12-4 to TRBJ1-2; 7 nucleotides match TRBD1. V trimming: 6 bases; J trimming: 8 bases; junction bases outside the gene matches: 9. The CDR3 is 13 residues long. The chain's CDR3 is CASSAGGGGGYTF. DNA of the CDR3: TGTGCCAGCAGCGCAGGGGGGGGAGGGGGCTACACCTTC.

This clonotype was counted a few times. The chain links TRBV7-3 to TRBJ2-2; D is ambiguous. Per the germline V gene, CDR1 is SGHTA and CDR2 is FQGTGA. CDR3 length: 13 residues. Between the trimmed V and J ends, which lost 1 base and 4 bases, there was a span of 4 bases. Here the CDR3 DNA reads TGTGCCAGCAGCTTAATTTCCACCGGGGAGCTGTTTTTT. This gives the protein CASSLISTGELFF.